This T cell receptor (beta chain) derives from a study of regulatory T cells in long-lasting Graves disease. Study context: Freshly diagnosed Graves' patients had used antithyroid drugs for under 3 months.

This clonotype was counted at least ten times. Antigen: not known. Trimming cost V 5 bases and J 4 bases, with 11 bases left between them. This CDR3 comprises 13 residues. Germline V gives CDR1 SGHAT, CDR2 FQNNGV. CDR3 regions were amplified by Arm-PCR using iRepertoire HTBI primers to build TCR beta libraries. TCRdb re-called the multiplex PCR reads through MiXCR, storing one row per CDR3 protein. In the table there are 360,000 or so distinct CDR3 sequences, 15% to 20% of which are singletons. Findings and caveats of the study: TRBV28, TRBJ1-2 and TRBJ2-5 were segments that persistent disease favored.

Documented time point: newly diagnosed GD, antithyroid drugs for less than 3 months. Scientists built the TCR library using RNA that was extracted from PBMCs. These sequences were also reported in another study, on T cells in Graves' hyperthyroidism and ophthalmopathy. That report notes: Stable Graves' hyperthyroidism denoted no ophthalmopathy progression over 18 months.

The J gene is TRBJ1-2, the V gene TRBV11-2; D is perhaps TRBD1 (5 bases). This specimen was peripheral blood mononuclear cells (PBMCs), taken at new diagnosis, from a patient treated with antithyroid drugs. The origin of this receptor is a young woman with Graves disease. The CDR3 protein is CASSPGRIYGYTF. In DNA, the CDR3 is TGTGCCAGCAGCCCGGGACGGATCTATGGCTACACCTTC. The full variable domain, its missing parts supplied by reference TRBV11-2 and TRBJ1-2, is EAGVAQSPRYKIIEKRQSVAFWCNPISGHATLYWYQQILGQGPKLLIQFQNNGVVDDSQLPKDRFSAERLKGVDSTLKIQPAKLEDSAVYLCASSPGRIYGYTFGSGTRLTVV.